This T cell receptor beta chain was identified during a study of T-cell reconstitution after alpha-beta-depleted transplantation in children. This clonotype was found a few times. A TCRbeta library incorporating unique molecular identifiers was prepared. Each CDR3 protein is one row after TCRdb ran MiXCR on the PCR reads. The sample consists of about 540,000 distinct CDR3 sequences, about 16% of them appearing once. The TCR originated in a human donor who donated a stem cell graft to a child with acute lymphoblastic leukemia. Specimen: PBMCs from the stem cell graft donor, collected from the stem cell graft.

CDR3 nucleotides: TGTGCTAGTGGCAGTAAACGTGAAAAACTGTTTTTT. Translated, it gives CASGSKREKLFF. The chain is built from TRBV12-5 and TRBJ1-4; D uncertain. V gave up 6 bases and J gave up 7 bases, with 9 bases separating them. The CDR3 is 12 amino acids. Germline V CDR1 and CDR2: LGHNT, FRNRAP.